This TCR beta chain was documented in a study of blood T cell repertoires in COVID-19. Study context: The United States, Italy and Spain were the sources of the acute and convalescent COVID-19 samples. T cells, B-cell-depleted T cells, or PBMCs supplied cDNA or gDNA.

V was cut by 0 bases and J by 4 bases, with 13 bases left in between. Germline V gene lookup returns CDR1 SGHTA and CDR2 FQGNSA. The CDR3 has 15 residues. This clone was recorded many times. Original handling: How many nucleated cells were present was estimated from reference gene primer amplification. The method was immunoSEQ multiplex PCR; TCRdb's version includes in-frame clones alone and lacks a portion of them. V, J and clone size are those of that table, while D and trimming were read from the DNA. The repertoire holds more than 100,000 clones, with 78% as singletons. This clonotype was obtained from a man between 65 and 85 years old with acute or convalescent COVID-19. Material: peripheral blood. This chain joins TRBV7-2 and TRBJ2-7; D is perhaps TRBD2 (6 bases). In nucleotides, the CDR3 is TGTGCCAGCAGCTTAGCCTATGGCGGGGATTACGAGCAGTACTTC. This codes for CASSLAYGGDYEQYF.